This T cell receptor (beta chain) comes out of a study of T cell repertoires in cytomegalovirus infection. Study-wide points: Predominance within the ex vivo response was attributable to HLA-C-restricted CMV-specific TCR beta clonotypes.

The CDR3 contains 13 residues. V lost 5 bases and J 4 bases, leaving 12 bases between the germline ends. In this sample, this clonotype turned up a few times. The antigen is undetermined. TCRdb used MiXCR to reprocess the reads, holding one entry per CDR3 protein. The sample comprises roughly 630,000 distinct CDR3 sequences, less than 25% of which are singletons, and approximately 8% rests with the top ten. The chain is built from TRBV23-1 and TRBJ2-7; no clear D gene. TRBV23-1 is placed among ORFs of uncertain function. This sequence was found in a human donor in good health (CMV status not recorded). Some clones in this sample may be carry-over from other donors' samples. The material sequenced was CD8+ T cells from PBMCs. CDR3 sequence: CASSILDGYEQYV. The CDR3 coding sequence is TGCGCCAGCAGTATTCTGGACGGATACGAGCAGTACGTC.